The clone carrying this T cell receptor beta chain occurred a few times. No antigen is known for it. This entry comes from a study of T cells in Graves' hyperthyroidism and ophthalmopathy. Broader study findings: Blood also carried most thyroid clonotypes expanded above 0.001.

The ends were cut back, 3 bases at V and 3 bases at J, with 9 bases in the middle. CDR3 length: 14 amino acids. CDR1 is MDHEN, CDR2 SYDVKM, per germline. Amplification targeted TCR beta CDR3 regions from RNA transcripts. A set of HTBI primers served as the primers for a first-round RT-PCR of the TCR CDR3. TCRdb reprocessed the multiplex PCR reads with MiXCR, giving one entry per CDR3 protein. The sample contains hundreds of thousands of distinct CDR3 sequences, approximately 15% of which appear only once. The clonotype was recovered from a woman younger than 45 with Graves' hyperthyroidism. Material for sequencing was blood. The V call is TRBV28, the J call TRBJ1-5; no reliable D call. The CDR3 region is CASSFRRFNQPQHF. The DNA of the CDR3 is TGTGCCAGCAGTTTCCGCAGGTTCAATCAGCCCCAGCATTTT.